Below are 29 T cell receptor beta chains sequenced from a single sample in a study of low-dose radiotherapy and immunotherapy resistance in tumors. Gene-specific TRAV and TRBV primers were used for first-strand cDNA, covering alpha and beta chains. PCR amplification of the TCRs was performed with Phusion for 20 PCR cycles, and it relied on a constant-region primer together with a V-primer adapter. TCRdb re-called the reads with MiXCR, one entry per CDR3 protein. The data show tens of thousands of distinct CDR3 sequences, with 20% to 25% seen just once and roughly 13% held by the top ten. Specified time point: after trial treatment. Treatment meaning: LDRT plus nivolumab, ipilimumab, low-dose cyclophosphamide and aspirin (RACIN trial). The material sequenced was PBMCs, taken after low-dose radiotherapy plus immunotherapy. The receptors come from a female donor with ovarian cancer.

CDR3 in amino acids: CASSLKQGESGYTF. In DNA, the CDR3 is TGTGCCAGCAGTCTTAAACAGGGAGAAAGTGGCTACACCTTC. This rearrangement joins TRBV25-1 to TRBJ1-2, with D tentatively TRBD1 (6 bases). The CDR3 runs 14 residues. Per the germline V gene, CDR1 is MGHDK and CDR2 is SYGVNS. Trimming stripped 5 bases from V and 7 bases from J, with 17 bases between.

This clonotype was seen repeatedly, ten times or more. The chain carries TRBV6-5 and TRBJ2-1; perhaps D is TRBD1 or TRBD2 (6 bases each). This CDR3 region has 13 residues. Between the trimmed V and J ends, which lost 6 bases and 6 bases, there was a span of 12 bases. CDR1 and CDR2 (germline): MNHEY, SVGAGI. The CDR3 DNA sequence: TGTGCCAGCAGGGTGGGGGGCCGCAATGAGCAGTTCTTC. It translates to CASRVGGRNEQFF.

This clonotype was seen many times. The CDR3 reads CATSGGSYNEQFF. Written as DNA, the CDR3 is TGTGCCACCAGCGGGGGCTCCTACAATGAGCAGTTCTTC. The chain uses TRBV24-1 and TRBJ2-1; D perhaps matches TRBD2 (6 bases). With 7 bases removed from V and 0 bases from J, the gap between germline ends came to 6 bases. This CDR3 comprises 13 residues. Germline V gene data show CDR1 as KGHDR and CDR2 as SFDVKD.

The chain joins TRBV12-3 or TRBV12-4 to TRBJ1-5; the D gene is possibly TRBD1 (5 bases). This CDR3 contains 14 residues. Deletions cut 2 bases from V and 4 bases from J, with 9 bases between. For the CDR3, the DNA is TGTGCCAGCAGTTTATGGGGGGGAAATCAGCCCCAGCATTTT. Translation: CASSLWGGNQPQHF.

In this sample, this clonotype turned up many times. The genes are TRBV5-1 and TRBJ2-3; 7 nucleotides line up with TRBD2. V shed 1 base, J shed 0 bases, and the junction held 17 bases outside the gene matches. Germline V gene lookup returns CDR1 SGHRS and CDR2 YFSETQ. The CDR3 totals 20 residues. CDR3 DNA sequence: TGCGCCAGCAGCTTGCTTTCTAGCGGAAACTGGGGGTCTAGCACAGATACGCAGTATTTT. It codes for CASSLLSSGNWGSSTDTQYF.

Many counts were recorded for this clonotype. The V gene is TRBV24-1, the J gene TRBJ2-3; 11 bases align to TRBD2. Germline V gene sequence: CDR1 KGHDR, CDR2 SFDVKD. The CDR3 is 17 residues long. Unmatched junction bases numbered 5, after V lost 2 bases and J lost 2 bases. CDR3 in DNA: TGTGCCACCAGTGATTGGCTAGCGGGAGGATCCACAGATACGCAGTATTTT. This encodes CATSDWLAGGSTDTQYF.

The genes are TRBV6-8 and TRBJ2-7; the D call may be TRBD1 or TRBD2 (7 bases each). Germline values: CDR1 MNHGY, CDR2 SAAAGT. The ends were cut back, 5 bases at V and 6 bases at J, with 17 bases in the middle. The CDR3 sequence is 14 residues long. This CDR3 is CASSVSQGGPEQYF. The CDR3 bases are TGTGCCAGCAGTGTCTCCCAGGGGGGGCCCGAGCAGTACTTC.

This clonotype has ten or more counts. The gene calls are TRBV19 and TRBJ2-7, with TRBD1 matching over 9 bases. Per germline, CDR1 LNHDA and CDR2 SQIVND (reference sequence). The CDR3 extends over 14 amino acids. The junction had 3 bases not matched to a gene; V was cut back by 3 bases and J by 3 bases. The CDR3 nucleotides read TGTGCCAGTAGTATCCGGGACAGGGTCTACGAGCAGTACTTC. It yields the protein CASSIRDRVYEQYF.

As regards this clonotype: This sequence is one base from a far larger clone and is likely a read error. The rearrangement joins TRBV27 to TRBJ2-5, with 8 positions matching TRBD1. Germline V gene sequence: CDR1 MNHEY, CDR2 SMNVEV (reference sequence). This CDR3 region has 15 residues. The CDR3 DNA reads TGTGCCACCAGTGTCTCAGGGGGCCGGGGAGAGACCCAGTACTTC. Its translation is CATSVSGGRGETQYF.

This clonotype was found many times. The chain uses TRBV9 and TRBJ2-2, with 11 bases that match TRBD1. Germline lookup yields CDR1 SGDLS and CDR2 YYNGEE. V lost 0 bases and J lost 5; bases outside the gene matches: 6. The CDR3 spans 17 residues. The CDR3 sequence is CASSVGGTGGKTGELFF. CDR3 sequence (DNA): TGTGCCAGCAGCGTAGGGGGGACAGGGGGTAAGACCGGGGAGCTGTTTTTT.

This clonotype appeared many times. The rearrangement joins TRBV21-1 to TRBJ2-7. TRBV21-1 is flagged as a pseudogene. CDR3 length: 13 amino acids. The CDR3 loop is CASSKVGFYEQYF. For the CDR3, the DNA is TGTGCCAGCAGCAAAGTAGGGTTCTACGAGCAGTACTTC.

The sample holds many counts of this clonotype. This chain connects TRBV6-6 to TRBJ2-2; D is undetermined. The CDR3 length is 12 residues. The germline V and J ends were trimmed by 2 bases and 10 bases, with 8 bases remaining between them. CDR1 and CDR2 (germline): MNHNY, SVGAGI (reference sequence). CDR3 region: CASSYAELELFF. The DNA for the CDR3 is TGTGCCAGCAGTTACGCGGAGTTGGAGCTGTTTTTT.

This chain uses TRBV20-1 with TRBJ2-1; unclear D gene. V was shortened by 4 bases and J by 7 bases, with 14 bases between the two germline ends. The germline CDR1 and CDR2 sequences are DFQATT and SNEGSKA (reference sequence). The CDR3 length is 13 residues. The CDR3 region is CSATSHGWNEQFF. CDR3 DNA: TGCAGTGCTACCTCGCACGGCTGGAATGAGCAGTTCTTC.

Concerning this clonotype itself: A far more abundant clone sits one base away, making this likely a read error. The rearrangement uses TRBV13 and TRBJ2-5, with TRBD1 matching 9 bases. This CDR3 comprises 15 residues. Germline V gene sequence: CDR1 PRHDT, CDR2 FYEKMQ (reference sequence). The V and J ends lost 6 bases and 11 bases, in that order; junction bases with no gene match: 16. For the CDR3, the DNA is TGTGCCAGCAGGGGGTGGGACAGGGTCTACAATGAGCAGTACTTC. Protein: CASRGWDRVYNEQYF.

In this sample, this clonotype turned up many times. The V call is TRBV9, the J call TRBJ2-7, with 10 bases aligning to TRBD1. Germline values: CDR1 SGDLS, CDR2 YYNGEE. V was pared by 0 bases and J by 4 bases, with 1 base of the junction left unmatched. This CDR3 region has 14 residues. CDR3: CASSVAGQGYEQYF. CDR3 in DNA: TGTGCCAGCAGCGTAGCGGGACAGGGGTACGAGCAGTACTTC.

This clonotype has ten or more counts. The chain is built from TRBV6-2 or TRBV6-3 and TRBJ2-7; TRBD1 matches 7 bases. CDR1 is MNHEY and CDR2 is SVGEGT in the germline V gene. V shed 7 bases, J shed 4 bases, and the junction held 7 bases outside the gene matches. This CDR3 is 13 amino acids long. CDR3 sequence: CASKDRVEYEQYF. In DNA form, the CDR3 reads TGTGCCAGCAAAGACAGGGTTGAATACGAGCAGTACTTC.

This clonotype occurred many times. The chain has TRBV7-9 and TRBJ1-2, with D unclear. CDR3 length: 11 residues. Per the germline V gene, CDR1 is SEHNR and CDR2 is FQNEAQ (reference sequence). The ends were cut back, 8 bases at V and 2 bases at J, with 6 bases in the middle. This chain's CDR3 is CASGRNYGYTF. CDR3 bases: TGTGCCAGCGGACGGAACTATGGCTACACCTTC.

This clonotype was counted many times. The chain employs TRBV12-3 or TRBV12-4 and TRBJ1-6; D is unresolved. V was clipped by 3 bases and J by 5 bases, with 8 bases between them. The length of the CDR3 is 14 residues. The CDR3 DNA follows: TGTGCCAGCAGTTTTCAGGTGGATAATTCACCCCTCCACTTT. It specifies CASSFQVDNSPLHF.

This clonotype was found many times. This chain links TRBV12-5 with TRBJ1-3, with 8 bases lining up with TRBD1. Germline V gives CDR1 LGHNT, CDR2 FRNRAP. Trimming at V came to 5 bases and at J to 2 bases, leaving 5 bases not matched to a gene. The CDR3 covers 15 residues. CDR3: CASGAYRGTGNTIYF. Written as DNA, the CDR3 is TGTGCTAGTGGTGCCTACAGGGGGACTGGAAACACCATATATTTT.

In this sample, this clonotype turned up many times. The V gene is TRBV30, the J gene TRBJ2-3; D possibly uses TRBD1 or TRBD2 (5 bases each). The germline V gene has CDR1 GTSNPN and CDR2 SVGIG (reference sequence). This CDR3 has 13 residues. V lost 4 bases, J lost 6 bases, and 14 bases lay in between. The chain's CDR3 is CAWNQGAADTQYF. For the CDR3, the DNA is TGTGCCTGGAATCAGGGAGCGGCGGATACGCAGTATTTT. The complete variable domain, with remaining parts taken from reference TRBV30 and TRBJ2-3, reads SQTIHQWPATLVQPVGSPLSLECTVEGTSNPNLYWYRQAAGRGLQLLFYSVGIGQISSEVPQNLSASRPQDRQFILSSKKLLLSDSGFYLCAWNQGAADTQYFGPGTRLTVL.

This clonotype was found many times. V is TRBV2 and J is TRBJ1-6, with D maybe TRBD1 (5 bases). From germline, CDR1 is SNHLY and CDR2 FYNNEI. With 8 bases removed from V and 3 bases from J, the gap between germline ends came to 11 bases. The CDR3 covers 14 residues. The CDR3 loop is CASRRDHYNSPLHF. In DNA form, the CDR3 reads TGTGCCAGCCGCCGGGACCACTATAATTCACCCCTCCACTTT.

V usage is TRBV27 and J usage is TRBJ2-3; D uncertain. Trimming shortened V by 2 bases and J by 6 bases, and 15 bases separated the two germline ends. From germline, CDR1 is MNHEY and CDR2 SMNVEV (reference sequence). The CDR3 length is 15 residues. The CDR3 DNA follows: TGTGCCAGCAGTTTAGACCCTCAGTTTCGCGATACGCAGTATTTT. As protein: CASSLDPQFRDTQYF.

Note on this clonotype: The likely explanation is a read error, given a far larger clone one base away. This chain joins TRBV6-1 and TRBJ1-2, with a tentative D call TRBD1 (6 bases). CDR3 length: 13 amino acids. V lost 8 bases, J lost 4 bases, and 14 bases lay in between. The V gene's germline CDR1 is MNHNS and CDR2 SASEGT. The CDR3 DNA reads TGTGCCAGCGGCCCGGACAGCTCCTATGGCTACACCTTC. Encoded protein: CASGPDSSYGYTF.

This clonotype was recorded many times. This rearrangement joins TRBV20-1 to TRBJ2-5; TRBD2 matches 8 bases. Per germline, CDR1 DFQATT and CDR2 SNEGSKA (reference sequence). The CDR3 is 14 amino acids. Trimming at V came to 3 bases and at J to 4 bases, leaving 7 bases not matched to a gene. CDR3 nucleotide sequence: TGCAGTGCTAGGGGAGGACTAGCAGTAGAGACCCAGTACTTC. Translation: CSARGGLAVETQYF.

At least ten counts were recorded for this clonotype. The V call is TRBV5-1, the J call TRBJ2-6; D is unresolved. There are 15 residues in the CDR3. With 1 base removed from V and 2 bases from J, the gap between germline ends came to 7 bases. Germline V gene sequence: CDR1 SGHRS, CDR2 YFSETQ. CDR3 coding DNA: TGCGCCAGCAGCTTGTTTGGTCCTGGGGCCAACGTCCTGACTTTC. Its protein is CASSLFGPGANVLTF.

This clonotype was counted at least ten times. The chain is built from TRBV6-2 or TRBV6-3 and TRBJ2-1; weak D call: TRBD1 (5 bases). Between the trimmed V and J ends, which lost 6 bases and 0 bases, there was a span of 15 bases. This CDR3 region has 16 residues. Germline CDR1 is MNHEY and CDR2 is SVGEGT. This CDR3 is CASSTRQTSSYNEQFF. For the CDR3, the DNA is TGTGCCAGCAGCACCAGACAGACGAGCTCCTACAATGAGCAGTTCTTC.

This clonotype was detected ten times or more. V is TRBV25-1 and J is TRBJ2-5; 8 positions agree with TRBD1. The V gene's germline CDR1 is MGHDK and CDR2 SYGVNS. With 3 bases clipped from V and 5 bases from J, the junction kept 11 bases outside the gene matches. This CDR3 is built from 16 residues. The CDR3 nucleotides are TGTGCCAGCAGTGAGGGGTGGGGCAGGGGGCGTGAGACCCAGTACTTC. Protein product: CASSEGWGRGRETQYF.

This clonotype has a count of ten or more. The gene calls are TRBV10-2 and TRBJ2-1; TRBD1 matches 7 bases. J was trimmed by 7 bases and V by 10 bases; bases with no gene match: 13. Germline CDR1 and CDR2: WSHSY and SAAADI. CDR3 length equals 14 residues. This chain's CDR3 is CATGRQGNQNEQFF. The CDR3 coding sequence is TGCGCCACCGGCAGACAGGGAAATCAGAATGAGCAGTTCTTC.

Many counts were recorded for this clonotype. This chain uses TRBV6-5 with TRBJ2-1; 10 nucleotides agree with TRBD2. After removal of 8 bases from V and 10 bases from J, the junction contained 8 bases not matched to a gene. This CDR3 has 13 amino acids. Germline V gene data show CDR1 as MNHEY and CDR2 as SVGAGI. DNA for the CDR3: TGTGCCAGCGGGCCTAGCGGGAGCTGGGAGCAGTTCTTC. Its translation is CASGPSGSWEQFF.